This record concerns one T cell receptor (beta chain) sequence. Its antigen is currently not known. One base away there is no much larger clone; base qualities are not given. The entry originates in a study of blood T cell repertoires in COVID-19 (dated by TCRdb to 2018 to 2021). About the investigation overall: Collaborator samples came from the United States, Italy and Spain and covered acute and convalescent phases of COVID-19. The prospective study material was composed of cDNA or gDNA derived from T cells, B-cell-depleted T cells, or PBMCs. Subjects who had been exposed to COVID-19, were actively infected with it, or had recovered from it provided the deeply sampled blood TCRbeta repertoires that made up the dataset. The samples were drawn from two sources: the first 160 participants of the ongoing ImmuneRACE study, and 950 to 1,500 subjects contributed by 6 global collaborators. Where available, HLA class I and class II types were taken from metadata supplied by the sample provider and were not determined by assay-based typing. Nearly every sample came with metadata listing a de-identified subject ID, COVID-19 status, age in years and sex. The repertoires were released in a freely available public database meant as a resource for research on the immune response to SARS-CoV-2. Study-level results and caveats: The amount of clinical and demographic metadata varied by source and participant and was provided uncurated.

The collaborating institutions used their own protocols to collect whole blood in K2EDTA tubes. For TCRbeta analysis, collaborators shipped samples as frozen whole blood, isolated PBMCs, or DNA extracted from either of those sample types. The immunoSEQ Assay, a bias-controlled multiplex PCR, was used to amplify TCRbeta CDR3 regions from genomic DNA. The authors' analysis ran thus. Within the assay, amplification of reference gene primers was used to estimate how many nucleated cells each sample contained. To quantify the absolute abundance of each unique TCRbeta CDR3 rearrangement, sequence reads were collapsed and filtered. Productive Simpson clonality was computed per sample as the square root of Simpson's diversity index over productive rearrangements. TCRdb holds this immuneACCESS table with in-frame rearrangements only. Some clones are missing; in checked studies, unresolved V genes explain under half, and the rest has no known cause. V, J and clone size are those of that table, while D and trimming were read from the DNA. A total of around 30,000 clones appear in this sample, roughly nine tenths of them only once. The ten biggest clones cover around 5% of the sample.

From its cysteine to its phenylalanine, the CDR3 spans 11 amino acids. Left in the record is the CDR3 DNA by itself, 33 bases read in frame from the first base. CDR1 and CDR2 (DFQATT, SNEGSKA) derive from the germline V gene (reference sequence). V loses 5 bases, J loses 2 bases, and the germline ends lie 5 bases apart. The sequence was obtained from a human donor in a cohort sampled during active COVID-19. Sequencing used peripheral blood. This chain is built from TRBV20-1 and TRBJ2-3, with no reliable assignment of the D segment. The DNA sequence is given as TGCAGTGCTGCGGTCACAGATACGCAGTATTTT. This sequence encodes CSAAVTDTQYF.